A selection of T cell receptor beta chains follows, all from one sample in a study of blood T cells in healthy people across ages. TCRdb reprocessed the 5' RACE reads via MiXCR and lists one record per CDR3 protein. The table includes approximately 1,700,000 distinct CDR3 sequences, approximately 39% detected once. Sequencing was performed on blood. Receptors originate from a human donor in good health. CDR3s include the opening cysteine and the closing phenylalanine or tryptophan. A D gene is named only where the DNA matches it firmly. Only part of the rows carry a size: once, few, many, or a class if the clone is expanded.

TRBJ1-2 | 15 | NA | NA | TRBV28 | TGTGCCACCATACTCCACGCAGAGCGGGGTAGAGGCTACACCTTC | CATILHAERGRGYTF
TRBJ1-1 | 14 | NA | many | TRBV7-9 | TGTGCCAGCAGCCGAGGCGGCAGAAACACTGAAGCTTTCTTT | CASSRGGRNTEAFF
TRBJ1-2 | 14 | TRBD1 | NA | TRBV29-1 | TGCAGCGCTACCGGGACAGCCTTTAACTATGGCTACACCTTC | CSATGTAFNYGYTF
TRBJ2-1 | 15 | TRBD2 | once | TRBV7-2 | TGTGCCAGCAGCTTAGTCGCTAGCGGGGACGATGAGCAGTTCTTC | CASSLVASGDDEQFF
TRBJ2-7 | 14 | TRBD2 | NA | TRBV20-1 | TGCAGTGCTCCCCGGACTAGCGGAGCCTACGAGCAGTACTTC | CSAPRTSGAYEQYF
TRBJ2-4 | 12 | NA | NA | TRBV13 | TGTGCCAGCAACTCCGACAGGCACATTCAGTACTTC | CASNSDRHIQYF
TRBJ1-2 | 14 | NA | few | TRBV7-2 | TGTGCCAGCAGCCCAACGGGTAGGGAGCATGGCTACACCTTC | CASSPTGREHGYTF
TRBJ2-7 | 13 | NA | NA | TRBV28 | TGTGCCGGCAGTTTCATAACAGCTTACGAGCAGTACTTC | CAGSFITAYEQYF
TRBJ2-5 | 16 | TRBD1 | NA | TRBV12-3/TRBV12-4 | TGTGCCAGCTGCCCCGGGACAGGGGACCTCCAAGAGACCCAGTACTTC | CASCPGTGDLQETQYF
TRBJ2-4 | 16 | TRBD1 | many | TRBV4-1 | TGCGCCAGCAGCCAAGGACAGGGGGATACCAAAAACATTCAGTACTTC | CASSQGQGDTKNIQYF
TRBJ1-5 | 17 | NA | NA | TRBV27 | TGTGCCAGCAGTTTATCGGCCAGTTTCTCAGTCAATCAGCCCCAGCATTTT | CASSLSASFSVNQPQHF
TRBJ1-5 | 13 | NA | few | TRBV6-1 | TGTGCCAGCAGTTCCCAGGTCGATCAGCCCCAGCATTTT | CASSSQVDQPQHF
TRBJ2-1 | 13 | TRBD2 | once | TRBV29-1 | TGCAGCGGATCCGGGAGGATACTCGGTGGGCAGTTCTTC | CSGSGRILGGQFF
TRBJ2-3 | 13 | NA | NA | TRBV29-1 | TGCAGCGTTGAATTACGCAGCAGAGATACGCAGTATTTT | CSVELRSRDTQYF
TRBJ1-5 | 12 | NA | NA | TRBV20-1 | TGCAGTGCTAAAGGGGCGAATCAGCCCCAGCATTTT | CSAKGANQPQHF
TRBJ2-2 | 13 | NA | NA | TRBV20-1 | TGCAGTGCTAGGCCTACAGGGAACAGGGAGCGGTTTTTT | CSARPTGNRERFF
TRBJ1-2 | 12 | NA | few | TRBV29-1 | TGCAGCGTTGACCGGGCGGAATATGGCTACACCTTC | CSVDRAEYGYTF
TRBJ2-7 | 16 | NA | once | TRBV5-1 | TGCGCCAGCAGCTTGGCGCCTCTAGGGGACTCCTACGAGCAGTACTTC | CASSLAPLGDSYEQYF
TRBJ1-1 | 15 | NA | NA | TRBV6-1 | TGTGCCAGCAGTGAGTCTTGGGAAATGAACACTGAAGCTTTCTTT | CASSESWEMNTEAFF
TRBJ1-1 | 13 | NA | NA | TRBV20-1 | TGCAGTGCTAGGAACGGTCTGAACACTGAAGCTTTCTTT | CSARNGLNTEAFF
TRBJ2-3 | 16 | TRBD1 | few | TRBV6-6 | TGTGCCAGCAGTCATGGGACAGGGGGCGTTATAGATACGCAGTATTTT | CASSHGTGGVIDTQYF
TRBJ2-7 | 16 | TRBD1 | few | TRBV2 | TGTGCCAGCAGTGAACCTAGACAGGGACCCCTCTACGAGCAGTACTTC | CASSEPRQGPLYEQYF
TRBJ1-1 | 16 | TRBD1 | few | TRBV7-3 | TGTGCCAGCAGCTCTGGTCCCGGGACAGCGAACACTGAAGCTTTCTTT | CASSSGPGTANTEAFF
TRBJ1-1 | 14 | NA | NA | TRBV6-1 | TGTGCCAGCAGTTTTCCCCCAGGGCACACTGAAGCTTTCTTT | CASSFPPGHTEAFF
TRBJ2-1 | 17 | NA | many | TRBV12-3/TRBV12-4 | TGTGCCAGCATCACCGGTGGGGGGTTCGACTCCTACAATGAGCAGTTCTTC | CASITGGGFDSYNEQFF
TRBJ2-7 | 14 | TRBD1 | NA | TRBV27 | TGTGCCAGCAACACCGGGACAGGGCCCTTAGAGCAGTACTTC | CASNTGTGPLEQYF
TRBJ1-1 | 16 | TRBD1 | NA | TRBV12-3/TRBV12-4 | TGTGCCAGCAGCCGGTACAGGGGGATCACAGACACTGAAGCTTTCTTT | CASSRYRGITDTEAFF
TRBJ2-1 | 17 | NA | NA | TRBV9 | TGTGCCAGCAGCGTAGGGGCGCTGCCGAATTACGACAATGAGCAGTTCTTC | CASSVGALPNYDNEQFF
TRBJ1-4 | 16 | NA | NA | TRBV28 | TGTGCCAGCAGACCCCTCGGGCATACAACTAATGAAAAGCTGTTTTTT | CASRPLGHTTNEKLFF
TRBJ2-4 | 15 | NA | NA | TRBV14 | TGTGCCAGCAGCCGCTTGACGGTCCAAAACAACATTCAGTACTTC | CASSRLTVQNNIQYF
TRBJ2-3 | 14 | NA | few | TRBV6-5 | TGTGCCAGCAGTGGGCAGAGTAGATTTGATACGCAGTATTTT | CASSGQSRFDTQYF
TRBJ2-7 | 13 | TRBD1 | NA | TRBV6-6 | TGTGCCGGCAAGGGACAGGGGCGCTACGAGCAGTACTTC | CAGKGQGRYEQYF
TRBJ2-7 | 16 | TRBD2 | NA | TRBV7-9 | TGTGCCAGCAGCTCGACGACTAGCGGGGGGCATTACGAGCAGTACTTC | CASSSTTSGGHYEQYF
TRBJ2-7 | 14 | NA | NA | TRBV20-1 | TGCAGTGCTAGAGTTCAGATTACTCCCTACGAGCAGTACTTC | CSARVQITPYEQYF
TRBJ2-2 | 16 | NA | few | TRBV6-5 | TGTGCCAGCGGTTACTCCTCCTACAGGGAGACCGGGGAGCTGTTTTTT | CASGYSSYRETGELFF
TRBJ2-3 | 17 | TRBD2 | few | TRBV4-1 | TGCGCCAGCAGCTTCGGACTAGCGGGGGGGCTGAGGGATACGCAGTATTTT | CASSFGLAGGLRDTQYF
TRBJ1-1 | 15 | NA | NA | TRBV5-1 | TGCGCCAGCAGCCCCCGCCCGGGGGGTCAAACTGAAGCTTTCTTT | CASSPRPGGQTEAFF
TRBJ2-1 | 16 | TRBD1 | NA | TRBV12-3/TRBV12-4 | TGTGCCAGCAGTGGGGGGACAGGGTACACCTACAATGAGCAGTTCTTC | CASSGGTGYTYNEQFF
TRBJ2-7 | 16 | NA | NA | TRBV5-1 | TGCGCCAGCAGCTTGGATATGCGGGCCGGCTCCTACGAGCAGTACTTC | CASSLDMRAGSYEQYF
TRBJ2-7 | 15 | NA | NA | TRBV21-1 | TGTGCCAGCAGCCCCCCCCGGACGAGCAATTACGAGCAGTACTTC | CASSPPRTSNYEQYF
TRBJ2-3 | 15 | NA | few | TRBV9 | TGTGCCAGCAGCGTAAGGGAGAGAGCCACAGATACGCAGTATTTT | CASSVRERATDTQYF
TRBJ1-1 | 14 | TRBD1 | NA | TRBV6-2/TRBV6-3 | TGTGCCAGCAGTGGAGACAGGGTGTTCACTGAAGCTTTCTTT | CASSGDRVFTEAFF
TRBJ1-2 | 14 | NA | NA | TRBV7-9 | TGTGCCAGCAGCTTGATCGAGGGCGGGTATGGCTACACCTTC | CASSLIEGGYGYTF
TRBJ1-1 | 15 | NA | NA | TRBV5-1 | TGCGCCAGCAGCAGGGATGGGGAGATAAACACTGAAGCTTTCTTT | CASSRDGEINTEAFF
TRBJ2-1 | 13 | TRBD1 | NA | TRBV20-1 | TGCAGTGCTCCAAAGACAGGGCCGAATGAGCAGTTCTTC | CSAPKTGPNEQFF
TRBJ1-2 | 13 | NA | few | TRBV7-9 | TGTGCCAGCAGCTCCCGGGAGGAGGGTGGCTACACCTTC | CASSSREEGGYTF
TRBJ2-3 | 17 | TRBD1 | many | TRBV4-2 | TGTGCCAGCAGCCCTACCGACAGGGGAGGAGGCACAGATACGCAGTATTTT | CASSPTDRGGGTDTQYF
TRBJ1-2 | 14 | NA | NA | TRBV3-1 | TGTGCCAGCAGCCAAAGGGACCGGGACGCGGGCTACACCTTC | CASSQRDRDAGYTF
TRBJ2-1 | 15 | NA | few | TRBV14 | TGTGCCAGCAGCCGCTTCGGTTGGTTGACCGATGAGCAGTTCTTC | CASSRFGWLTDEQFF
TRBJ2-5 | 17 | TRBD1 | NA | TRBV7-9 | TGTGCCAGCAGCCCCCAGCATGGACAGGGGGTCTTAGAGACCCAGTACTTC | CASSPQHGQGVLETQYF
TRBJ2-7 | 18 | NA | few | TRBV6-2/TRBV6-3 | TGTGCCAGCAGTTACTCGGGTTGGGGGGCCCTACGAAGGATCGAGCAGTACTTC | CASSYSGWGALRRIEQYF
TRBJ1-1 | 15 | NA | NA | TRBV11-2 | TGTGCCAGCAGCTCCAGAGGGATTCCGAACACTGAAGCTTTCTTT | CASSSRGIPNTEAFF
TRBJ2-5 | 15 | NA | few | TRBV7-8 | TGTGCCAGCAGCTCGGGGACTCCCTCGTGGGAGACCCAGTACTTC | CASSSGTPSWETQYF
TRBJ2-1 | 16 | NA | NA | TRBV20-1 | TGCAGTGCTAGAGTATCTACTAGCAGCGCCTACAATGAGCAGTTCTTC | CSARVSTSSAYNEQFF